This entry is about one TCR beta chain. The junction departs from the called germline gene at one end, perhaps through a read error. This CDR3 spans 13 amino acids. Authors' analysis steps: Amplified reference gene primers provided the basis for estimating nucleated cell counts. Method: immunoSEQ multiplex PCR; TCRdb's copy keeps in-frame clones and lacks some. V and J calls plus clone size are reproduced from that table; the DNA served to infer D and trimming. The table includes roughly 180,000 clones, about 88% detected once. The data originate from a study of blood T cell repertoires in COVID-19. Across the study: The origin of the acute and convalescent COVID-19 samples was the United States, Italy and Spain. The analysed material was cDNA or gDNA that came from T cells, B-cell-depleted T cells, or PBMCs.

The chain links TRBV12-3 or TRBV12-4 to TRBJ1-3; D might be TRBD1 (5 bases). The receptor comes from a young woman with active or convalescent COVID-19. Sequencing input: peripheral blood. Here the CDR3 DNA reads TGCGGCTCGGGGGTCGTTTCTGGAAACACCATATATTTT. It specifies CGSGVVSGNTIYF.